One and the same sample provided the 17 T cell receptor beta chains below, sequenced in a study of CXCR3-negative and CXCR3-positive naive CD8 T cells. UMI-labeled TRB cDNA libraries were prepared by 5' RACE. TCRdb reanalyzed the 5' RACE reads and collapses them to one entry per CDR3 protein, without DNA. The specimen's table records around 5,000 distinct CDR3 sequences. The sample comprised naive CXCR3- CD8+ T cells from blood. Subset here: CD45RO-CCR7+CD27+CD95- naive CD8+ T cells lacking CXCR3 (TNR3-). All receptors come from a human donor in good health. Some clones in this sample may be carry-over from other donors' samples.

This clonotype is classed as medium-sized by frequency. This chain joins TRBV7-2 and TRBJ2-1; TCRdb's D call, TRBD1, is unchecked because there is no DNA. Germline loops: CDR1 SGHTA, CDR2 FQGNSA. This CDR3 contains 15 residues. The CDR3 sequence is CASSLTGVSYNEQFF.

V and J are TRBV4-3 and TRBJ1-1; TCRdb indicates TRBD1, and absent DNA this call remains unverified. Germline values: CDR1 LGHNA, CDR2 YSLEER. The CDR3 contains 15 residues. The CDR3 reads CASSQAGAGVTEAFF.

This clonotype is medium-sized by frequency. The rearrangement uses TRBV7-9 and TRBJ2-2; TCRdb indicates TRBD2, and absent DNA this call remains unverified. The CDR3 has 17 residues. Looked up from germline, CDR1 is SEHNR and CDR2 is FQNEAQ (reference sequence). The chain's CDR3 is CASSFPPSGPSRWELFF. The variable domain in full, with the rest retrieved from reference TRBV7-9 and TRBJ2-2, is DTGVSQNPRHKITKRGQNVTFRCDPISEHNRLYWYRQTLGQGPEFLTYFQNEAQLEKSRLLSDRFSAERPKGSFSTLEIQRTEQGDSAMYLCASSFPPSGPSRWELFFGEGSRLTVL.

This clonotype is called medium-sized (0.01 to 0.1%) based on its frequency. This chain joins TRBV13 and TRBJ1-3. Germline CDR1 is PRHDT and CDR2 is FYEKMQ (reference sequence). The CDR3 is made up of 16 amino acids. CDR3 sequence: CASSLVPTAPGNTIYF.

The chain employs TRBV29-1 and TRBJ2-4. The CDR3 consists of 13 residues. From germline, CDR1 is SQVTM and CDR2 ANQGSEA. CDR3 region: CSVEGTSENIQYF. Drawing the rest from reference TRBV29-1 and TRBJ2-4, the complete variable domain is SAVISQKPSRDICQRGTSLTIQCQVDSQVTMMFWYRQQPGQSLTLIATANQGSEATYESGFVIDKFPISRPNLTFSTLTVSNMSPEDSSIYLCSVEGTSENIQYFGAGTRLSVL.

This clonotype is medium-sized by frequency. V usage is TRBV29-1 and J usage is TRBJ2-1; lacking DNA, the TRBD2 call made by TCRdb goes unchecked. Per the germline V gene, CDR1 is SQVTM and CDR2 is ANQGSEA. The CDR3 has 16 amino acids. CDR3 in amino acids: CSVAPPTSGSFNEQFF.

The chain has TRBV7-6 and TRBJ2-3. The length of the CDR3 is 14 residues. Looked up from germline, CDR1 is SGHVS and CDR2 is FNYEAQ. CDR3 residues: CASSLSAPPDTQYF.

The V and J genes are TRBV20-1 and TRBJ2-7; TCRdb's D call of TRBD1 is untestable without DNA. Germline CDR1 DFQATT, CDR2 SNEGSKA (reference sequence). The CDR3 spans 16 residues. CDR3 sequence reads: CRASGPDRGRTYEQYF.

V usage is TRBV20-1 and J usage is TRBJ1-2. Germline CDR1 DFQATT, CDR2 SNEGSKA (reference sequence). The CDR3 contains 13 residues. CDR3 amino acids: CSASWDFPYGYTF.

The chain uses TRBV4-2 and TRBJ2-3; TCRdb gives TRBD1 as the D gene, but with no DNA this cannot be confirmed. Per the germline V gene, CDR1 is LGHNA and CDR2 is YNFKEQ. The CDR3 runs to 16 residues. The CDR3: CASSQEAGGTTDTQYF.

This chain uses TRBV7-6 with TRBJ2-7; checking the TCRdb D call of TRBD1 is not possible without DNA. CDR3 length: 16 amino acids. CDR1 and CDR2 (germline): SGHVS, FNYEAQ. The CDR3 here is CASSPRGRTHDYEQYF.

The V call is TRBV5-1, the J call TRBJ1-2; the TCRdb call, TRBD1, lacks DNA for checking. This CDR3 is built from 15 residues. CDR1 is SGHRS and CDR2 is YFSETQ in the germline V gene. The CDR3 sequence: CASSPGTGGNYGYTF.

The CDR3 spells CSVDILQETQYF. This chain links TRBV29-1 with TRBJ2-5. CDR3 length equals 12 residues. The germline V gene has CDR1 SQVTM and CDR2 ANQGSEA.

The chain recombines TRBV28 with TRBJ2-2; no DNA is available, so the TRBD2 call from TCRdb remains unchecked. Germline loops: CDR1 MDHEN, CDR2 SYDVKM. The CDR3 spans 16 residues. CDR3 in amino acids: CASSLRHRTNTGELFF. The variable domain in full, completed from reference TRBV28 and TRBJ2-2, reads DVKVTQSSRYLVKRTGEKVFLECVQDMDHENMFWYRQDPGLGLRLIYFSYDVKMKEKGDIPEGYSVSREKKERFSLILESASTNQTSMYLCASSLRHRTNTGELFFGEGSRLTVL.

The V and J genes are TRBV12-3 or TRBV12-4 and TRBJ2-1; TCRdb names TRBD1, which stays unverified in the absence of DNA. This CDR3 contains 16 residues. CDR3 loop: CASSFSPRQAYNEQFF.

This chain links TRBV9 with TRBJ2-5; checking the TCRdb D call of TRBD2 is not possible without DNA. The CDR3 contains 16 residues. Germline V lookup: CDR1 SGDLS, CDR2 YYNGEE. CDR3 sequence reads: CASSAGLAGDQETQYF.

The V gene is TRBV2, the J gene TRBJ2-1. The CDR3 totals 12 residues. Germline CDR1 is SNHLY and CDR2 is FYNNEI. The chain's CDR3 is CASRNNYNEQFF.